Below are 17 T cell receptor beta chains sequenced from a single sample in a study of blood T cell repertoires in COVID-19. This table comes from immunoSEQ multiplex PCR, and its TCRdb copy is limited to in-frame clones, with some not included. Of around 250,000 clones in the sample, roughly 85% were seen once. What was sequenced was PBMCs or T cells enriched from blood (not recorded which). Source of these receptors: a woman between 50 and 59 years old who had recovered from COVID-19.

The CDR3 sequence: CASSTYGTGNQPQHF. In DNA, the CDR3 is TGTGCCAGTAGTACCTACGGGACAGGGAATCAGCCCCAGCATTTT. V gene TRBV19 combines with J gene TRBJ1-5; 9 nucleotides agree with TRBD1. CDR3 length equals 15 residues. With V trimmed by 4 bases and J by 4 bases, 5 bases remained unmatched. CDR1 is LNHDA, CDR2 SQIVND, per germline (reference sequence).

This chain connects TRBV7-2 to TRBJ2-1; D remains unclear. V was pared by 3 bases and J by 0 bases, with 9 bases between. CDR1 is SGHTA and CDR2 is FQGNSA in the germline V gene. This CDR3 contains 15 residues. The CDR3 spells CASSFDLGSYNEQFF. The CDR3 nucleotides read TGTGCCAGCAGCTTCGACCTAGGCTCCTACAATGAGCAGTTCTTC.

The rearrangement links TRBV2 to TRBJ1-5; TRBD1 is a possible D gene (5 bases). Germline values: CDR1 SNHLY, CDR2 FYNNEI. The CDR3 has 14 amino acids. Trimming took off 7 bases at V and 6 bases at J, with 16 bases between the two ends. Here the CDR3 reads CASNKNQGGQPQHF. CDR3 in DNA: TGTGCCAGCAATAAGAATCAGGGTGGTCAGCCCCAGCATTTT.

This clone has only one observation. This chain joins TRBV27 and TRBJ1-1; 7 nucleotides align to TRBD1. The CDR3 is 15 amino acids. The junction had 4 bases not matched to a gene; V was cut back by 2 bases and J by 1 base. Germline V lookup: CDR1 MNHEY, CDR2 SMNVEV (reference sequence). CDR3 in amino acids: CASSLSRQGNTEAFF. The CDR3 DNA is TGTGCCAGCAGTTTAAGTAGACAGGGGAACACTGAAGCTTTCTTT.

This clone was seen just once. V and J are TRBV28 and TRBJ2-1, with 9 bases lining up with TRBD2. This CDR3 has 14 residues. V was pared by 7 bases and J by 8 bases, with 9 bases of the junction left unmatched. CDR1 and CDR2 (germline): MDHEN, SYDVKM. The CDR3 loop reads CASTEAGGSDEQFF. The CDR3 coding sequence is TGTGCCAGCACCGAAGCGGGAGGTTCCGATGAGCAGTTCTTC.

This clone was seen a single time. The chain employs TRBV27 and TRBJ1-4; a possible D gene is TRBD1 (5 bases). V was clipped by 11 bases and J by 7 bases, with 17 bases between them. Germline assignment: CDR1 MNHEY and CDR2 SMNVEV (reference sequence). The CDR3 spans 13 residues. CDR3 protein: CASATNRFEKLFF. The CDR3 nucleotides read TGTGCCTCAGCGACAAACAGGTTTGAAAAACTGTTTTTT.

The CDR3 nucleotides read TGTGCCACCCGAAAGGCAGGGAAGAGCGATACGCAGTATTTT. Translating gives CATRKAGKSDTQYF. This sequence joins TRBV25-1 and TRBJ2-3; D perhaps matches TRBD1 (5 bases). The length of the CDR3 is 14 residues. Trimming cost V 10 bases and J 6 bases, with 20 bases left between them. Germline-derived CDR1 and CDR2 are MGHDK and SYGVNS.

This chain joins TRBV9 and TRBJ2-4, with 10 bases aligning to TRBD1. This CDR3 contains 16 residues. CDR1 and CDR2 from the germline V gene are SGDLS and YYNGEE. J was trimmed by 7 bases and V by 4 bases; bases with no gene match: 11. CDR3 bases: TGTGCCAGCAGCTCCGGCCCGGGGACAGGGGCTAACATTCAGTACTTC. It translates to CASSSGPGTGANIQYF.

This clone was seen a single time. The CDR3 coding sequence is TGTGCCAGTACTAGCAGTTTGTCCAATGAGCAGTTCTTC. The encoded protein is CASTSSLSNEQFF. This chain links TRBV12-3 or TRBV12-4 with TRBJ2-1; tentative D call: TRBD2 (6 bases). This CDR3 region has 13 residues. The ends were cut back, 9 bases at V and 6 bases at J, with 15 bases in the middle.

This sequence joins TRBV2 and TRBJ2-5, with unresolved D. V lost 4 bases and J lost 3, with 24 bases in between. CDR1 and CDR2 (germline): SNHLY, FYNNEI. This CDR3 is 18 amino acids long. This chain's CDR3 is CASSGLKPSQVIEETQYF. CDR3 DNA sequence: TGTGCCAGCAGTGGATTAAAGCCGTCCCAGGTCATAGAAGAGACCCAGTACTTC.

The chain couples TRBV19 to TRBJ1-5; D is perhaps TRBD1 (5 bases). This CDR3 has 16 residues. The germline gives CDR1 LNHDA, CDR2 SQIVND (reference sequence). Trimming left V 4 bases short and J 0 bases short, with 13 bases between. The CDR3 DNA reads TGTGCCAGTAGTAGTTCAGGGTTTTATAGCAATCAGCCCCAGCATTTT. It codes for CASSSSGFYSNQPQHF.

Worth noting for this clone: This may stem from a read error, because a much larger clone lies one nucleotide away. The CDR3 nucleotides are TGTGCCAGCAGTTTCAACATGAACACTGAAGCTTTCTTT. Residues: CASSFNMNTEAFF. V and J are TRBV28 and TRBJ1-1; no definite D call. The V and J ends lost 3 bases and 0 bases respectively, with 5 bases between them. The germline V gene has CDR1 MDHEN and CDR2 SYDVKM. The CDR3 is 13 residues long.

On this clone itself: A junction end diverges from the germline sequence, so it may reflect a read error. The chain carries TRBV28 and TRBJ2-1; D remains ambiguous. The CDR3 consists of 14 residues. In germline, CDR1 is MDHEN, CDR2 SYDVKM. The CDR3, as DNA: TGTGCCAGCAGTTTTTTAGTCTCCGACAATGAGCAGTTCTTC. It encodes CASSFLVSDNEQFF.

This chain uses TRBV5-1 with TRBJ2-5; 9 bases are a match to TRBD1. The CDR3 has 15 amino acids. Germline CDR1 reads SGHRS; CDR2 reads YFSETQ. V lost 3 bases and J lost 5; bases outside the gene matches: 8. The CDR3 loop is CASSSGTGMVETQYF. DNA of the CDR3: TGCGCCAGCAGCTCCGGGACAGGGATGGTGGAGACCCAGTACTTC.

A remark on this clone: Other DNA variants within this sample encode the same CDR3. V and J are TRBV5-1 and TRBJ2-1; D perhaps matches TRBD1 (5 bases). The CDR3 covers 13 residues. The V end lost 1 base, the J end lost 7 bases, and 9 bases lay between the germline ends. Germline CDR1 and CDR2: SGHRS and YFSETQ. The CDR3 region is CASSLQGWNEQFF. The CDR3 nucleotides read TGCGCCAGCAGCTTGCAGGGTTGGAATGAGCAGTTCTTC.

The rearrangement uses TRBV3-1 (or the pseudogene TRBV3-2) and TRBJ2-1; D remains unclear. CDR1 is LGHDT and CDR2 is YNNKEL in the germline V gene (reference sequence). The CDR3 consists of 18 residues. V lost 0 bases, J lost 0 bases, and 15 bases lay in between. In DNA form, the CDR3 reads TGTGCCAGCAGCCAAGATCACCCTGACTCCCCCTCCTACAATGAGCAGTTCTTC. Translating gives CASSQDHPDSPSYNEQFF.

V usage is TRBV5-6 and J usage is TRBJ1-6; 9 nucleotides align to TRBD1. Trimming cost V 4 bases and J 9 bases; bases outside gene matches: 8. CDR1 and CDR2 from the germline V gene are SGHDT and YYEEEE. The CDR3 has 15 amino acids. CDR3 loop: CASSLGQGKVSPLHF. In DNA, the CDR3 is TGTGCCAGCAGCCTGGGACAGGGAAAAGTTTCACCCCTCCACTTT.